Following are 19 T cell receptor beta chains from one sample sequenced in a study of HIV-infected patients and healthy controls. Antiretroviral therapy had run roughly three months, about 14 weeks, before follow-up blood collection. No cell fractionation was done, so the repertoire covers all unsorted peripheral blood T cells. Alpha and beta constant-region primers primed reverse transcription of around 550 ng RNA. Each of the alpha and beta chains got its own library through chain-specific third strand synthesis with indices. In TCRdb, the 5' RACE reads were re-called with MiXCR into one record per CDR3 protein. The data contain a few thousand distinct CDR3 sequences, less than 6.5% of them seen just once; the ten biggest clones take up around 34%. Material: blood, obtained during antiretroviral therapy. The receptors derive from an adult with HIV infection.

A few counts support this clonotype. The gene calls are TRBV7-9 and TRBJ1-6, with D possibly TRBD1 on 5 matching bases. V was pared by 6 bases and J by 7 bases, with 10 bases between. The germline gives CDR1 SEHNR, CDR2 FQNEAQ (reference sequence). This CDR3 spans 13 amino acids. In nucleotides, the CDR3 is TGTGCCAGCAGTATCCAGGGAAATTCACCCCTCCACTTT. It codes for CASSIQGNSPLHF.

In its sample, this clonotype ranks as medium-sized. In nucleotides, the CDR3 is TGTGCCAGTAGTATAGCCGGCAGGGGCCCAGGTCAGCCCCAGCATTTT. Residues: CASSIAGRGPGQPQHF. V gene TRBV19 combines with J gene TRBJ1-5; D possibly corresponds to TRBD1 (6 bases). Trimming shortened V by 1 base and J by 6 bases, and 16 bases separated the two germline ends. Germline loops: CDR1 LNHDA, CDR2 SQIVND (reference sequence). The CDR3 length is 16 residues.

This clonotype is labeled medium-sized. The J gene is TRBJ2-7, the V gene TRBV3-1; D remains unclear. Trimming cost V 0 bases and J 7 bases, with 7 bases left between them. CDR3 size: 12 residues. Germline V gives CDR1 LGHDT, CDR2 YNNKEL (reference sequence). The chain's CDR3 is CASSQDRAEQYF. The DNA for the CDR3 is TGTGCCAGCAGCCAAGATCGGGCAGAGCAGTACTTC.

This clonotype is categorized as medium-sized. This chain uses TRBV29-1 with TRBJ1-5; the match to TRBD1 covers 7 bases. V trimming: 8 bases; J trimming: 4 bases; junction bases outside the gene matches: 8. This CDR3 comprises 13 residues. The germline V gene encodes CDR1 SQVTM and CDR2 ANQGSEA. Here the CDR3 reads CSLAGGWNQPQHF. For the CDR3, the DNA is TGCAGCCTCGCAGGGGGATGGAATCAGCCCCAGCATTTT.

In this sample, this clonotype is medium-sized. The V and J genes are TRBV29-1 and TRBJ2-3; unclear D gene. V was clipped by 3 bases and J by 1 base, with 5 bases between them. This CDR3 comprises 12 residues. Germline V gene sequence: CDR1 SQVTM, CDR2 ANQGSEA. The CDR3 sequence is CSVDGGTDTQYF. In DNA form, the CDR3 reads TGCAGCGTTGATGGGGGCACAGATACGCAGTATTTT.

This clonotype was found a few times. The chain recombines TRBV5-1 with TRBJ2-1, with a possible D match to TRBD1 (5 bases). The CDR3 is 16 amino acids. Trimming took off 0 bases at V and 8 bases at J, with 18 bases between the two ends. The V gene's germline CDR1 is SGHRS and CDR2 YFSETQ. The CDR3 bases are TGCGCCAGCAGCTTGGTGGGTAGGGTAAGGACATATGAGCAGTTCTTC. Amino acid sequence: CASSLVGRVRTYEQFF.

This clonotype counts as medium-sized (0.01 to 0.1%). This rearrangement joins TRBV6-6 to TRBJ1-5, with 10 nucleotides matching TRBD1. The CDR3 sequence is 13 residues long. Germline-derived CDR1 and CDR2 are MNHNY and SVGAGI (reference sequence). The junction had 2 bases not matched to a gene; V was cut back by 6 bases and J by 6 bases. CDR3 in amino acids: CASSRQGAQPQHF. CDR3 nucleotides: TGTGCCAGCAGCAGACAGGGGGCTCAGCCCCAGCATTTT.

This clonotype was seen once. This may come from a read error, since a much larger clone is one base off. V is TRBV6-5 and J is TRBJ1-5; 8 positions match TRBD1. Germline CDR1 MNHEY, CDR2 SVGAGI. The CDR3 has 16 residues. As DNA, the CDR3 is TGTGCCAGCAGTTACTCGGGGTCAGGGGGCGGGCAGCCCCAGCGTTTT. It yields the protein CASSYSGSGGGQPQRF.

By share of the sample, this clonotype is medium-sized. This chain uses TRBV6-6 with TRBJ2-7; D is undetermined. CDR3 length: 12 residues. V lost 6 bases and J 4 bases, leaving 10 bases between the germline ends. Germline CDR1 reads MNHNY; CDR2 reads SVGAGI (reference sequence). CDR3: CASSPASYEQYF. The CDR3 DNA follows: TGTGCCAGCAGCCCCGCTAGTTACGAGCAGTACTTC.

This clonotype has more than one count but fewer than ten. DNA of the CDR3: TGTGCCAGTAGTCCACGGAGGCTTAGGAGCTCCTATAATTCACCCCTCCACTTT. Its protein is CASSPRRLRSSYNSPLHF. This chain connects TRBV19 to TRBJ1-6; D not certain. CDR1 is LNHDA, CDR2 SQIVND, per germline (reference sequence). V lost 5 bases and J lost 0, with 17 bases in between. The CDR3 is 18 amino acids. The variable domain in full, completed from reference TRBV19 and TRBJ1-6, reads DGGITQSPKYLFRKEGQNVTLSCEQNLNHDAMYWYRQDPGQGLRLIYYSQIVNDFQKGDIAEGYSVSREKKESFPLTVTSAQKNPTAFYLCASSPRRLRSSYNSPLHFGNGTRLTVT.

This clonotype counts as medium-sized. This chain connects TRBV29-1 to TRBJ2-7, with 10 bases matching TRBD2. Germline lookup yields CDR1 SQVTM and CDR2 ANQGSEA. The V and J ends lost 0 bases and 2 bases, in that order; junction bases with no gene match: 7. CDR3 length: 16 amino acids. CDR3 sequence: CSVEDHGLAATYEQYF. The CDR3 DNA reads TGCAGCGTTGAAGACCACGGACTAGCGGCCACCTACGAGCAGTACTTC.

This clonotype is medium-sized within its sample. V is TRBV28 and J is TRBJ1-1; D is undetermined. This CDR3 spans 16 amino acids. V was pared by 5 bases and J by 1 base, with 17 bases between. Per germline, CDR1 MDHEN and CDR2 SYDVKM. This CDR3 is CASSPSFWSKNTEAFF. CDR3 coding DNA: TGTGCCAGCAGTCCAAGTTTTTGGTCAAAGAACACTGAAGCTTTCTTT.

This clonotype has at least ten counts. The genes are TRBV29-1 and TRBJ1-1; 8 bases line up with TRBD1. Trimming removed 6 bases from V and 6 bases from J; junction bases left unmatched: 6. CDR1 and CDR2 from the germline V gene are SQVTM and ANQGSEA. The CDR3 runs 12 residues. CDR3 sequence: CSVGQGSAEAFF. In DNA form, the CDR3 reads TGCAGCGTCGGACAGGGAAGCGCTGAAGCTTTCTTT.

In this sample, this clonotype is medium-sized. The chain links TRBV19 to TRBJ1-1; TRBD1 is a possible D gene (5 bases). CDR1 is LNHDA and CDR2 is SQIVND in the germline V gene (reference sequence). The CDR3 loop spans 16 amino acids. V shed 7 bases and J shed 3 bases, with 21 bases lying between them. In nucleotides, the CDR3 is TGTGCCAGTACGGGAACAGGTACTCTTCTAGACACTGAAGCTTTCTTT. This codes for CASTGTGTLLDTEAFF.

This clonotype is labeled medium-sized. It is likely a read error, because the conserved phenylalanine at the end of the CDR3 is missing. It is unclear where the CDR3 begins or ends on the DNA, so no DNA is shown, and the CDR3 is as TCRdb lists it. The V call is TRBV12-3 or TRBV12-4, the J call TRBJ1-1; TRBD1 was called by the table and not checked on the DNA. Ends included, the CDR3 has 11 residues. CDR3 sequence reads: CASSPHWGAVM.

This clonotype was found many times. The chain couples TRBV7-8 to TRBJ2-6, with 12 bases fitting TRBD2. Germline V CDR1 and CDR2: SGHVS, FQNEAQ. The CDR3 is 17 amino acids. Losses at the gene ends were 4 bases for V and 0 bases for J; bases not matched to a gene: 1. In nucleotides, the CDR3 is TGTGCCAGCAGCTCGGGACTAGCGGGCTCTGGGGCCAACGTCCTGACTTTC. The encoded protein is CASSSGLAGSGANVLTF.

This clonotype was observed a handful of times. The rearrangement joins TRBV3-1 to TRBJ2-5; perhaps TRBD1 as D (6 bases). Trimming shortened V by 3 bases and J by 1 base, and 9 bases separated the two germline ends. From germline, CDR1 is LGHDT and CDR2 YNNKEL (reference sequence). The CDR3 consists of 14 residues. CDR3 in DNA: TGTGCCAGCAGCCACCGGGACATCCAAGAGACCCAGTACTTC. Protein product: CASSHRDIQETQYF.

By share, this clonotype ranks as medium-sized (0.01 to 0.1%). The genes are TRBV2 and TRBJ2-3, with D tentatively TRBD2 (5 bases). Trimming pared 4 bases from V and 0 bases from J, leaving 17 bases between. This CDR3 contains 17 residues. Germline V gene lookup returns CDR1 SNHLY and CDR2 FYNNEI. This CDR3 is CASSGFRESASTDTQYF. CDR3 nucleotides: TGTGCCAGCAGTGGTTTTCGGGAATCTGCTAGCACAGATACGCAGTATTTT.

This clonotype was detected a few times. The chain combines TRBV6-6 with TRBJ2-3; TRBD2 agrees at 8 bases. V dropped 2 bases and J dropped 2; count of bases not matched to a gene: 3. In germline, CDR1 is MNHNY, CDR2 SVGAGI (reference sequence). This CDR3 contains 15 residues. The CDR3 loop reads CASSYAGGDTDTQYF. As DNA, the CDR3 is TGTGCCAGCAGTTACGCGGGGGGTGACACAGATACGCAGTATTTT.